This passage covers 4 T cell receptor beta chains from one sample sequenced in a study of blood T cells in healthy people across ages. The second PCR ran roughly 7 to 11 cycles with a sample-barcoded 5' primer and J-beta primers. TCRdb reanalysed the 5' RACE reads using MiXCR and keeps one entry per CDR3 protein. In the table there are about 640,000 distinct CDR3 sequences, approximately 50% of which are singletons. Input material: blood. The receptors here all came from a man aged 60-69 years in good health.

This chain links TRBV5-1 with TRBJ2-1, with 8 bases matching TRBD2. The CDR3 sequence is 13 residues long. V trimming: 4 bases; J trimming: 10 bases; junction bases outside the gene matches: 7. CDR1 and CDR2 from the germline V gene are SGHRS and YFSETQ. The CDR3 spells CASSTGLGYEQFF. The CDR3 DNA sequence: TGCGCCAGCAGCACGGGACTAGGCTACGAGCAGTTCTTC. Using reference TRBV5-1 and TRBJ2-1 for the parts outside the CDR3, the full variable domain is KAGVTQTPRYLIKTRGQQVTLSCSPISGHRSVSWYQQTPGQGLQFLFEYFSETQRNKGNFPGRFSGRQFSNSRSEMNVSTLELGDSALYLCASSTGLGYEQFFGPGTRLTVL.

The chain carries TRBV9 and TRBJ2-1; possible D gene TRBD1, 5 bases. The CDR3 spans 20 residues. The V gene's germline CDR1 is SGDLS and CDR2 YYNGEE. The V end lost 1 base, the J end lost 1 base, and 24 bases lay between the germline ends. The CDR3 DNA reads TGTGCCAGCAGCGTATTCCCCCACAGGTTCTCTATAGGGTCCTACAATGAGCAGTTCTTC. Amino acids: CASSVFPHRFSIGSYNEQFF.

This clonotype came up a few times. The J gene is TRBJ2-3, the V gene TRBV20-1, with 9 bases identical to TRBD2. The junction had 2 bases not matched to a gene; V was cut back by 0 bases and J by 4 bases. Germline V gene lookup returns CDR1 DFQATT and CDR2 SNEGSKA (reference sequence). The CDR3 is 14 amino acids. CDR3 sequence (DNA): TGCAGTGCTAGAGATAGCGGGGGATCAGATACGCAGTATTTT. It is translated as CSARDSGGSDTQYF.

In DNA form, the CDR3 reads TGTGCCAGCAGTTTGGCGGACAGGGTATCTGCCATATATTTT. It encodes CASSLADRVSAIYF. The chain recombines TRBV12-3 or TRBV12-4 with TRBJ1-3, with TRBD1 identical over 8 bases. Trimming at V came to 3 bases and at J to 11 bases, leaving 9 bases not matched to a gene. The CDR3 is 14 amino acids.